This is a list of T cell receptor beta chains from one sample in a study of T cell responses to AZD1222 COVID-19 vaccine. TCRdb's table, derived via immunoSEQ multiplex PCR, lists solely in-frame clones and lacks some. The data show 110,000 or so clones, around 84% seen once. Sequencing used peripheral blood, obtained on day 0 of AZD1222 vaccination. These receptors were taken from an adult in good health. Both conserved end residues are part of each CDR3. The D gene is left open where the match is weak. Not all rows give a size; the values are once, few, many and, for expanded clones, a class.

v_gene	d_gene	j_gene	abundance	CDR3aa	CDR3nt
TRBV7-9	NA	TRBJ1-1	NA	CASSPPGDTEAFF	TGTGCCAGCAGCCCTCCGGGGGACACTGAAGCTTTCTTT
TRBV10-1	TRBD2	TRBJ2-3	NA	CASKSSGATDTQYF	TGCGCCAGCAAATCTAGCGGGGCGACAGATACGCAGTATTTT
TRBV3-1/TRBV3-2	TRBD1	TRBJ1-5	NA	CASSPGTGFGNQPQHF	TGTGCCAGCAGCCCAGGGACAGGGTTTGGCAATCAGCCCCAGCATTTT
TRBV2	NA	TRBJ1-6	NA	CASSEHPGSGSPLHF	TGTGCCAGCAGTGAACATCCGGGGTCGGGATCACCCCTCCACTTT
TRBV5-6	TRBD1	TRBJ1-2	NA	CASSWGQGPSHYGYTF	TGTGCCAGCAGTTGGGGACAGGGGCCCTCACACTATGGCTACACCTTC
TRBV6-5	NA	TRBJ2-7	once	CASSWTRAISYEQYF	TGTGCCAGCAGTTGGACTCGGGCGATCTCCTACGAGCAGTACTTC
TRBV9	NA	TRBJ2-3	NA	CASSVARQTSTDTQYF	TGTGCCAGCAGCGTAGCGCGACAGACCAGCACAGATACGCAGTATTTT
TRBV30	TRBD1	TRBJ1-4	NA	CAWSVQGGGEKLFF	TGTGCCTGGAGTGTACAGGGGGGAGGGGAAAAACTGTTTTTT
TRBV23-1	NA	TRBJ1-1	NA	CASSQSSGGGKDTEAFF	TGCGCCAGCAGTCAATCGTCGGGGGGCGGTAAAGACACTGAAGCTTTCTTT
TRBV21-1	NA	TRBJ2-7	once	CASSRIPGGVGSYEQYF	TGTGCCAGCAGCCGTATCCCGGGCGGGGTTGGGTCCTACGAGCAGTACTTC
TRBV30	TRBD1	TRBJ1-1	NA	CAWRTDRGYSAFF	TGTGCCTGGAGGACGGACAGGGGGTATTCGGCTTTCTTT
TRBV2	TRBD1	TRBJ2-5	NA	CASMPDRGQETQYF	TGTGCCAGCATGCCGGACAGGGGTCAAGAGACCCAGTACTTC
TRBV15	NA	TRBJ1-6	once	CATSREAGQNNSPLHF	TGTGCCACCAGCAGAGAGGCTGGACAGAATAATTCACCCCTCCACTTT
TRBV5-1	NA	TRBJ2-3	NA	CASSPGRQGDTQYF	TGCGCCAGCAGCCCAGGACGGCAAGGGGATACGCAGTATTTT
TRBV5-1	NA	TRBJ1-2	NA	CASSLVAINYGYTF	TGCGCCAGCAGCTTGGTGGCAATTAACTATGGCTACACCTTC
TRBV5-1	TRBD1	TRBJ1-4	NA	CASSPGQGNEKLFF	TGCGCCAGCAGCCCGGGACAGGGAAATGAAAAACTGTTTTTT